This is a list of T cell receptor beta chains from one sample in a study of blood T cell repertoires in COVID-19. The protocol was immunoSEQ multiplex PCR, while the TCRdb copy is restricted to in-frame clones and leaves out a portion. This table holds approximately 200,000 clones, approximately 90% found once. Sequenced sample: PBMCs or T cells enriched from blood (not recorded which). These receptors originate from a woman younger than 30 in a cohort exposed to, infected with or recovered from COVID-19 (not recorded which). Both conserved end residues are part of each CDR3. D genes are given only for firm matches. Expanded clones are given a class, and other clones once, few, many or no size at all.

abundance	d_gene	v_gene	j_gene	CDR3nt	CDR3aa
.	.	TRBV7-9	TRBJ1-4	TGTGCCAGCAGCGCCACAGGGAATGAAAAACTGTTTTTT	CASSATGNEKLFF
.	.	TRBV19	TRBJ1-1	TGTGCCAGTAGCATAGGGCCGATGAACACTGAAGCTTTCTTT	CASSIGPMNTEAFF
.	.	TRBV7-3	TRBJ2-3	TGTGCCAGCAGCCCCGGACTTATAAGGGAGACAGATACGCAGTATTTT	CASSPGLIRETDTQYF
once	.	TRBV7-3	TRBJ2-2	TGTGCCAGCAGCTTAACCCCAGTGGGAGCGACTACCGGGGAGCTGTTTTTT	CASSLTPVGATTGELFF
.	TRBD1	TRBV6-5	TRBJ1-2	TGTGCCAGCACCAAGGGCGGGACAGGTGGCTACACCTTC	CASTKGGTGGYTF
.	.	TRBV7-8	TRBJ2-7	TGTGCCAGCAGCCTTGGCGGGGTATTCTATCACGAGCAGTACTTC	CASSLGGVFYHEQYF
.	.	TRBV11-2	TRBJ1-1	TGTGCCAGCAGCTTAGTCAGGGGTGGGACTGAAGCTTTCTTT	CASSLVRGGTEAFF
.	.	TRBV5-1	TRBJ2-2	TGCGCCAGCAGCTTGGAAGGGCAGGGGTTCACCGGGGAGCTGTTTTTT	CASSLEGQGFTGELFF
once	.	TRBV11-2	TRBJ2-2	TGTGCCAGCAGCTTTTCTGGGCAGAACACCGGGGAGCTGTTTTTT	CASSFSGQNTGELFF
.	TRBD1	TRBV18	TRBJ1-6	TGTGCCAGCTCAACGGGGACAGGGGGGAATTCACCCCTCCACTTT	CASSTGTGGNSPLHF
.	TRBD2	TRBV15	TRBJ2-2	TGTGCCACCAGCAGAGATCGGGAGGACCTGAACACCGGGGAGCTGTTTTTT	CATSRDREDLNTGELFF
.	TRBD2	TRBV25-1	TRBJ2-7	TGTGCCAGCGCTACTAGCGGGGGGGGTGGCGAGCAGTACTTC	CASATSGGGGEQYF
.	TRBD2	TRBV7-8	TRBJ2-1	TGTGCCAGCAGCGGTCCCGGGACTAGCGGGGGGGATGATGAGCAGTTCTTC	CASSGPGTSGGDDEQFF
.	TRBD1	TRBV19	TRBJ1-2	TGTGCCAGTAGTATTATCCTGGACAGGGGATTTGGCTACACCTTC	CASSIILDRGFGYTF
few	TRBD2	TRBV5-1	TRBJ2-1	TGCGCCAGCAGTTATGCGGGACTAGCGGGAGTCTACAATGAGCAGTTCTTC	CASSYAGLAGVYNEQFF
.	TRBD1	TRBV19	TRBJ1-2	TGTGCCAGCTCCCGACAGGGAACTAACTATGGCTACACCTTC	CASSRQGTNYGYTF